The clone carrying this TCR beta chain was seen only a few times. Its antigen is unknown. These data are taken from a study of response to subunit inactivated influenza vaccine. TCRdb processed the RT-PCR reads anew with MiXCR; each CDR3 protein has one entry. Of 500,000 to 750,000 distinct CDR3 sequences in the sample, 13% to 15% were seen once. Whole-study results and caveats: The authors suggested that few new T cells are recruited per seasonal influenza vaccination.

This CDR3 spans 16 amino acids. Trimming took 1 base from V and 0 from J; bases not matched to a gene: 4. CDR1 is SEHNR, CDR2 FQNEAQ, per germline (reference sequence). The chain has TRBV7-9 and TRBJ2-5; 8 bases line up with TRBD2. The sample consisted of PBMCs from blood, taken about 11 days after vaccination. The sequence was collected from a man aged 50 to 59 who received an inactivated influenza vaccine. The chain's CDR3 is CASSLGIAGNQETQYF. Here the CDR3 DNA reads TGTGCCAGCAGCTTAGGAATAGCGGGAAACCAAGAGACCCAGTACTTC. The entire variable domain, with the rest obtained from reference TRBV7-9 and TRBJ2-5, is as follows: DTGVSQNPRHKITKRGQNVTFRCDPISEHNRLYWYRQTLGQGPEFLTYFQNEAQLEKSRLLSDRFSAERPKGSFSTLEIQRTEQGDSAMYLCASSLGIAGNQETQYFGPGTRLLVL.